The present TCR beta chain was sequenced within a study of naive and memory T cell subsets. General study points: Over 90% of naive TCR sequences appeared only once, unlike memory subsets. RNA-based TCR counts may shift with T cell activation and differentiation.

Germline CDR1 is DFQATT and CDR2 is SNEGSKA (reference sequence). The CDR3 consists of 15 residues. J lost 5 bases, V lost 4 bases, and 10 bases had no gene match. Four subsets defined by CD45RA and CD27 were sorted after CD3, CD4, CD8 and live/dead staining. The beta constant-region primer was an equimolar mix of two oligonucleotides covering TRBC1 and TRBC2. Four rounds of PCR amplified the ligated cDNA using nested alpha and beta constant-region primers plus SP2. MiXCR, run by TCRdb on the UMI-ligation and nested PCR reads, gives a single entry per CDR3 protein. In the table there are around 40,000 distinct CDR3 sequences, 13% of which are singletons. This clonotype appeared a few times. Its antigen is unknown.

Sequencing was performed on effector memory CD4+ T cells from blood. Subset here: effector memory, CD45RA- CD27-. The source is a human donor in good health. V and J are TRBV20-1 and TRBJ2-7; the match to TRBD2 covers 11 bases. The CDR3 DNA is TGCAGTGCTAAGACTAGCGGGACCACCCGGAACGAGCAGTACTTC. Protein sequence: CSAKTSGTTRNEQYF.